These T cell receptor beta chains were read from a single sample in a study of a mutant IDH1 vaccine in newly diagnosed glioma. The table came from immunoSEQ multiplex PCR; TCRdb's copy has only in-frame clones and leaves some out. Here the sample spans roughly 50,000 clones, 84% being singletons. Their specific antigens are unknown. The sample consisted of PBMCs, taken from a glioma patient whose treatment included an IDH1 peptide vaccine. The source is a young woman with glioma. CDR3s leave out the opening cysteine and the closing phenylalanine or tryptophan. D genes are given only for firm matches.

j_gene | d_gene | v_gene | CDR3aa
TRBJ1-1 | TRBD1 | TRBV5-4 | ASSLEGQGVMNTEAF
TRBJ1-6 | . | TRBV11-2 | ASSLGGANSPLH
TRBJ2-2 | . | TRBV27 | ASSWAANTGELF
TRBJ2-2 | . | TRBV5-6 | ASSLRGPYTGELF
TRBJ2-3 | . | TRBV11-2 | ASSRRTDTQY
TRBJ2-7 | . | TRBV7-8 | ASRDRANEQY
TRBJ2-7 | TRBD1 | TRBV6-6 | ASSPMGGTGIYEQY
TRBJ1-3 | . | TRBV30 | AWMIKGPGNTIY
TRBJ1-1 | TRBD1 | TRBV14 | ASSPTGFHTEAF
TRBJ2-3 | . | TRBV7-9 | ASSLEPHTQY
TRBJ2-7 | TRBD1 | TRBV30 | AWRRGQQRYEQY
TRBJ1-1 | . | TRBV27 | ASSARGGAGYTEAF
TRBJ1-2 | . | TRBV19 | ASSLGTDYGYT
TRBJ1-5 | . | TRBV28 | ASIDRNQPQH
TRBJ1-2 | TRBD1 | TRBV27 | ASSFLRKPGQEGGYT
TRBJ2-1 | TRBD2 | TRBV6-1 | ASRSSGRVNEQF